This TCR beta chain was documented in a study of memory B cells and T cells in multiple sclerosis. Study results and caveats: Clone-set sizes differed between compartments, so shared clonotype counts needed normalization.

A word on this clone: As yet, its antigen is unknown.

The method was immunoSEQ multiplex PCR; TCRdb's version includes in-frame clones alone and lacks a portion of them. The repertoire consists of some 49,000 clones, with more than 65% occurring once and the leading ten covering 0.9% to 1.3%. Germline V gene sequence: CDR1 SGHVS, CDR2 FNYEAQ. V trimming: 1 base; J trimming: 8 bases; junction bases outside the gene matches: 4. This CDR3 is 14 amino acids long. After stimulus-free culture, autoproliferating CFSE-dim and non-proliferating CFSE-high T cells were sequenced separately. Replicate wells were pooled after six to eight days of stimulus-free culture of some 50 million CFSE-labeled PBMCs. Without exogenous stimuli, around 0.5 uM CFSE-labeled PBMCs were cultured serum-free.

The TCR was taken from a human donor with multiple sclerosis. Material: PBMCs from blood kept in culture. The rearrangement uses TRBV7-6 and TRBJ1-4; 7 positions agree with TRBD1. The DNA for the CDR3 is TGTGCCAGCAGCTTAGGACAGGGTCGAGAAAAACTGTTTTTT. Translating gives CASSLGQGREKLFF.